What follows describes a single T cell receptor (beta chain). The CDR3 loop spans 14 amino acids. Looked up from germline, CDR1 is SGHDT and CDR2 is YYEEEE. Trimming took 7 bases from V and 4 from J; bases not matched to a gene: 9. Original handling: For nucleated cells, counts were estimated from reference gene primer amplification. Libraries were prepared by immunoSEQ multiplex PCR; TCRdb keeps only in-frame clonotypes and omits some of them. Clone size and the V and J calls come from that table; the DNA yielded D and trimming. Here the sample spans 120,000 to 150,000 clones, 65% to 85% being singletons. This sample is part of a study of blood T cell repertoires in COVID-19. As for the study in general: Acute and convalescent COVID-19 samples came from the United States, Italy and Spain.

Specimen: peripheral blood. This sequence joins TRBV5-6 and TRBJ2-7; TRBD1 agrees at 9 bases. The clonotype originates from a man in his sixties with active or convalescent COVID-19. The CDR3 here is CASCRGTGTYEQYF. As DNA, the CDR3 is TGTGCCAGCTGCCGAGGGACAGGGACATACGAGCAGTACTTC.